This is a list of T cell receptor beta chains from one sample in a study of T cells expressing NK-cell markers. Reprocessing the 5' RACE reads, TCRdb reports a single entry for every CDR3 protein and omits DNA. The listing contains around 260,000 distinct CDR3 sequences. Sequencing was performed on blood T cells: a sorted CD56 or NKG2C T cell subset, CD4+ or CD8+ T cells, or bulk PBMC T cells (not recorded which). Every receptor here comes from a woman aged 18 to 75 in good health. CDR3s include the opening cysteine and the closing phenylalanine or tryptophan. Each record gives: CDR3 protein, V gene, J gene.

CAWSLQGNQPQHF	TRBV30	TRBJ1-5
CASSLVTSRGYTF	TRBV11-2	TRBJ1-2
CASRKGQQAFF	TRBV6-5	TRBJ1-1
CSARDGKTSASYEQYF	TRBV20-1	TRBJ2-7
CASSIQSRTSGHTDTQYF	TRBV14	TRBJ2-3
CASSLRGRVSPLHF	TRBV7-3	TRBJ1-6
CASRETRNNEQFF	TRBV12-3/TRBV12-4	TRBJ2-1
CASSLDRGRDIQYF	TRBV5-1	TRBJ2-4
CASSDPPRMDTGELFF	TRBV5-1	TRBJ2-2
CASSVRVMNTEAFF	TRBV9	TRBJ1-1
CASAGLTDTQYF	TRBV5-4	TRBJ2-3
CASSPWPMNTEAFF	TRBV9	TRBJ1-1
CSARDRVAFQETQYF	TRBV20-1	TRBJ2-5
CASSYSTGFGAFF	TRBV6-2/TRBV6-3	TRBJ1-1
CACPGQGDLEAFF	TRBV30	TRBJ1-1
CASSQLDRPDASILFF	TRBV3-1	TRBJ1-4
CASSQAGGLNSPLHF	TRBV14	TRBJ1-6
CASSRLAGDYEQYF	TRBV18	TRBJ2-7
CSATPGEGGNQPQHF	TRBV20-1	TRBJ1-5
CASSAPDQEKLFF	TRBV12-3/TRBV12-4	TRBJ1-4
CSEGSPGRTDEQYF	TRBV29-1	TRBJ2-7
CASSLGRENEKLFF	TRBV5-1	TRBJ1-4
CSARESRLNQPQHF	TRBV20-1	TRBJ1-5
CASSLGTGVKSGYTF	TRBV5-1	TRBJ1-2
CASSMGVQQPQHF	TRBV19	TRBJ1-5
CASSSDRDNNYGYTF	TRBV12-3/TRBV12-4	TRBJ1-2
CASSFPGTSGNTIYF	TRBV6-5	TRBJ1-3
CASSLARASGRTDTQYF	TRBV7-8	TRBJ2-3
CASSPGRVQETQYF	TRBV2	TRBJ2-5
CASSVEGGLAGRDTQYF	TRBV9	TRBJ2-3
CASSLLVAGDRQETQYF	TRBV5-1	TRBJ2-5
CASSLTSGGSDTQYF	TRBV5-1	TRBJ2-3
CASRDRANTEAFF	TRBV7-2	TRBJ1-1
CASSRLRETTSTDTQYF	TRBV27	TRBJ2-3
CASSPGGSYEQYF	TRBV18	TRBJ2-7
CASSPRTGGGSGYTF	TRBV16	TRBJ1-2
CSDGINYGYTF	TRBV20-1	TRBJ1-2
CASSLAGLAYNEQFF	TRBV7-3	TRBJ2-1
CASSLGSGASSYEQYF	TRBV7-2	TRBJ2-7
CASSFLDSLNEQFF	TRBV3-1	TRBJ2-1
CASSQEGGSQETQYF	TRBV4-2	TRBJ2-5